This T cell receptor (beta chain) was documented in a study of blood T cell repertoires in COVID-19. About the study: T cells, B-cell-depleted T cells, or PBMCs provided the cDNA or gDNA that served as material.

Original processing methods: By means of reference gene primer amplification, nucleated cell counts were estimated. Generated by immunoSEQ multiplex PCR, the TCRdb table keeps only in-frame clones and is missing some. From that table come the V and J calls and clone size; the DNA was used to work out D and trimming. The sample records tens of thousands of clones, 90% being singletons. Trimming left V 6 bases short and J 2 bases short, with 11 bases between. The germline V gene has CDR1 LGHNT and CDR2 FRNRAP. This CDR3 is 14 amino acids long. The genes are TRBV12-5 and TRBJ1-5; D is uncertain. The TCR sequence derives from a human donor with active COVID-19. The donor label of this sample is uncertain. Sequences were obtained from peripheral blood. DNA of the CDR3: TGTGCTAGTGGCCCTGGCATGGGCAATCAGCCCCAGCATTTT. Its protein is CASGPGMGNQPQHF.